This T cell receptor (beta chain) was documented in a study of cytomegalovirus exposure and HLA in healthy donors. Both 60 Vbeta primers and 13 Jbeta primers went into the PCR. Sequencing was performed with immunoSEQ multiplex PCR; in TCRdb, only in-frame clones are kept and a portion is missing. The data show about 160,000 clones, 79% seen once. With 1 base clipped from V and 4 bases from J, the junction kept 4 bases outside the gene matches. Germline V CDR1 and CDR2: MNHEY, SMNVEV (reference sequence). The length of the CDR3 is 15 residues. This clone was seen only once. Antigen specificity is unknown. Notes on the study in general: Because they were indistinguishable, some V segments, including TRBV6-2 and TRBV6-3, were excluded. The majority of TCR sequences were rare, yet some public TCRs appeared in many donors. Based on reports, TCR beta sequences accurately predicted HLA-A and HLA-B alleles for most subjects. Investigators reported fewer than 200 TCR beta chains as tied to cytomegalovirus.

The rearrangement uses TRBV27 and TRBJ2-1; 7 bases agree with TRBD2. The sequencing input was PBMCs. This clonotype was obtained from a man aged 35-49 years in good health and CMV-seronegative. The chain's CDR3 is CASSLLVAGYNEQFF. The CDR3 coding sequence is TGTGCCAGCAGTTTATTGGTAGCGGGTTACAATGAGCAGTTCTTC.